This T cell receptor (beta chain) was sequenced in a study of cytomegalovirus exposure and HLA in healthy donors. V lost 5 bases to trimming and J lost 3 bases; unmatched junction nucleotides: 11. Germline loops: CDR1 MDHEN, CDR2 SYDVKM. The CDR3 runs 16 residues. This PCR relied on a set of 60 Vbeta primers and 13 Jbeta primers. This table comes from immunoSEQ multiplex PCR, and its TCRdb copy is limited to in-frame clones, with some not included. The data contain roughly 200,000 clones, less than 90% of them singletons. The sequencing sample was made of PBMCs. This receptor was identified in a woman between 25 and 40 years old in good health and CMV-seronegative. The V gene is TRBV28, the J gene TRBJ2-7; 9 bases align to TRBD1. This CDR3 is CASSKYNRGRNYEQYF. The CDR3 bases are TGTGCCAGCAGTAAATATAACAGGGGGCGAAACTACGAGCAGTACTTC.